This T cell receptor beta chain derives from a study of T cell changes during pregnancy in multiple sclerosis. Using immunoSEQ multiplex PCR, the repertoire was profiled, and TCRdb retains in-frame clones only, with some absent. The table lists more than 45,000 clones, approximately 95% of them singletons. The ends lost 2 bases at V and 2 bases at J; junction bases unmatched: 16. This CDR3 is 18 amino acids long. Looked up from germline, CDR1 is SGHRS and CDR2 is YFSETQ. The sequence was obtained from a female donor with multiple sclerosis, enrolled in a pregnancy study. V is TRBV5-1 and J is TRBJ2-7, with 7 bases matching TRBD2. The specimen comprised CD4+ T cells from peripheral blood mononuclear cells, sampled in the first trimester of pregnancy. The CDR3 bases are TGCGCCAGCAGCTTTCATGGTATGGCGTCTAGCGGACCCTACGAGCAGTACTTC. It is translated as CASSFHGMASSGPYEQYF.